This is a list of T cell receptor beta chains from one sample in a study of OX40 agonist ivuxolimab in advanced cancers. Data came from immunoSEQ multiplex PCR; TCRdb stores just in-frame clones and leaves some out. The sample lists 75,000 to 95,000 clones, 75% to 90% occurring once. The sample here was CD4+ or CD8+ T cells sorted from blood, taken in a trial of the OX40 agonist ivuxolimab. All receptors come from an adult with an advanced solid tumor such as melanoma, head and neck, liver or kidney cancer. Both conserved end residues are part of each CDR3. D genes are given only for firm matches. Not all rows give a size; the values are once, few, many and, for expanded clones, a class.

clone size	D gene	V gene	J gene	CDR3 protein	CDR3 DNA
.	.	TRBV11-2	TRBJ2-7	CASSLAGYEQYF	TGTGCCAGCAGCTTAGCTGGGTACGAGCAGTACTTC
medium-sized	.	TRBV2	TRBJ2-7	CASSRLYEQYF	TGTGCCAGCAGTCGACTCTACGAGCAGTACTTC
few	TRBD1	TRBV19	TRBJ1-5	CASSRQGVGQPQHF	TGTGCCAGTAGTCGACAGGGAGTTGGTCAGCCCCAGCATTTT
.	.	TRBV2	TRBJ1-1	CASSYRNTEAFF	TGTGCCAGCAGTTACAGGAACACTGAAGCTTTCTTT
.	TRBD2	TRBV6-5	TRBJ2-3	CASSYASGIIDTQYF	TGTGCCAGCAGTTATGCTAGCGGGATAATAGATACGCAGTATTTT
.	TRBD2	TRBV19	TRBJ2-2	CASSPRGPAGNTGELFF	TGTGCCAGTAGTCCCAGAGGTCCAGCGGGAAACACCGGGGAGCTGTTTTTT
.	.	TRBV6-5	TRBJ2-3	CASSYSIRGRDTQYF	TGTGCCAGCAGTTACTCGATCCGGGGTCGGGATACGCAGTATTTT
.	.	TRBV6-6	TRBJ1-5	CASSYDSRDGQPQHF	TGTGCCAGCAGTTACGACTCTAGGGACGGGCAGCCCCAGCATTTT
once	TRBD2	TRBV10-3	TRBJ2-1	CAISDGQRGGRYNEQFF	TGTGCCATCAGTGACGGACAGCGGGGGGGCCGTTACAATGAGCAGTTCTTC
.	.	TRBV7-8	TRBJ1-5	CASSSGPSEGPQHF	TGTGCCAGCAGCTCGGGACCGAGCGAGGGGCCCCAGCATTTT
.	TRBD1	TRBV19	TRBJ1-1	CASSTRPQGGGTEAFF	TGTGCCAGTAGTACCCGCCCTCAAGGGGGCGGCACTGAAGCTTTCTTT
once	TRBD1	TRBV7-9	TRBJ2-1	CASNQGVYNEQFF	TGTGCCAGCAACCAGGGGGTCTACAATGAGCAGTTCTTC
.	TRBD1	TRBV7-7	TRBJ1-1	CASSLRQGKASPSTEAFF	TGTGCTAGCAGCCTAAGACAGGGTAAGGCGAGCCCGAGCACTGAAGCTTTCTTT
.	.	TRBV4-2	TRBJ1-3	CASSYRLSGNTIYF	TGTGCCAGCAGCTACAGGCTCTCTGGAAACACCATATATTTT
once	TRBD1	TRBV30	TRBJ1-2	CAWRGTGDYGYTF	TGTGCCTGGCGTGGGACAGGGGACTATGGCTACACCTTC
few	.	TRBV28	TRBJ2-3	CASSSAGTDTQYF	TGTGCCAGCAGTTCCGCTGGCACAGATACGCAGTATTTT